The present entry profiles one TCR beta chain with its context. Samples came from patients with localized non-small cell lung adenocarcinoma. Germline assignment: CDR1 MGHRA and CDR2 YSYEKL. CDR3 length: 19 amino acids. This sample stems from a study of CD4 and CD8 cells across lung adenocarcinoma regions. One entry per CDR3 protein, called by TCRdb with MiXCR from the PCR reads. This sample carries just over 7,500 distinct CDR3 sequences, about 41% of them seen once, and the ten largest clones take roughly 95%. Sequencing input: CD8+ T cells from the center of a lung tumor. This clonotype originated in a male donor with lung adenocarcinoma. The CD4 and CD8 labels of this study may be unreliable. V gene TRBV4-1 combines with J gene TRBJ2-5; perhaps TRBD2 as D (6 bases). The J call may be mistaken, given a closer DNA end match to TRBJ2-4. This CDR3 reads CASSQVGAVGGRDKNIQYF. CDR3 DNA sequence: TGCGCCAGCAGCCAAGTAGGGGCGGTCGGGGGTCGTGACAAAAACATTCAGTACTTC.